These 32 T cell receptor beta chains were sequenced from one sample in a study of T cell changes during pregnancy in multiple sclerosis (dated by TCRdb to the late 2010s). Library prep was done by the immunoSEQ multiplex PCR assay. TCRdb limited this immuneACCESS table to in-frame rearrangements with V and J called. A share of clones is missing; checked studies link under half to unresolved V genes, and the rest is unexplained. This sample lists approximately 28,000 clones; 70% to 90% were detected once. 5.5% to 7% of the sample goes to the ten largest clones. The source was CD8+ T cells from peripheral blood mononuclear cells, collected in the second trimester of pregnancy. The receptor source for this set is a female donor with multiple sclerosis, enrolled in a pregnancy study.

This chain links TRBV7-2 with TRBJ2-7, with 7 bases lining up with TRBD1. Germline V lookup: CDR1 SGHTA, CDR2 FQGNSA. Unmatched junction bases numbered 9, after V lost 5 bases and J lost 2 bases. The CDR3 is 15 residues long. The CDR3 loop reads CASSKGQVLPYEQYF. In nucleotides, the CDR3 is TGTGCCAGCAGCAAAGGACAGGTTTTGCCCTACGAGCAGTACTTC. Based on the CDR3 plus reference TRBV7-2 and TRBJ2-7, the full variable domain is GAGVSQSPSNKVTEKGKDVELRCDPISGHTALYWYRQSLGQGLEFLIYFQGNSAPDKSGLPSDRFSAERTGGSVSTLTIQRTQQEDSAVYLCASSKGQVLPYEQYFGPGTRLTVT.

The chain uses TRBV13 and TRBJ2-2; D gene unclear. V was pared by 1 base and J by 4 bases, with 10 bases between. Germline V gives CDR1 PRHDT, CDR2 FYEKMQ (reference sequence). The CDR3 runs 15 residues. The CDR3 DNA is TGTGCCAGCAGCTTAGTCGGAGAAATCACCGGGGAGCTGTTTTTT. Translating it yields CASSLVGEITGELFF.

The chain uses TRBV11-3 and TRBJ2-7; D might be TRBD2 (5 bases). The CDR3 contains 13 residues. The V and J ends lost 5 bases and 5 bases respectively, with 13 bases between them. The germline V gene has CDR1 SGHNT and CDR2 YENEEA. The CDR3: CASSPSTANEQYF. The CDR3 DNA reads TGTGCCAGCAGCCCTAGCACAGCAAACGAGCAGTACTTC.

This clone was found a few times. V is TRBV27 and J is TRBJ2-2; TRBD1 agrees at 11 bases. The length of the CDR3 is 16 residues. Germline CDR1 and CDR2: MNHEY and SMNVEV (reference sequence). V lost 10 bases and J lost 6; bases outside the gene matches: 13. The CDR3 protein is CATRTGGGLRSGELFF. The CDR3 DNA sequence: TGTGCCACCAGGACAGGGGGCGGTCTAAGATCCGGGGAGCTGTTTTTT.

V gene TRBV4-2 combines with J gene TRBJ2-7; 7 nucleotides agree with TRBD1. From germline, CDR1 is LGHNA and CDR2 YNFKEQ. The CDR3 spans 15 residues. J gave up 2 bases and V 1 base, and 5 bases lay outside the gene matches. Here the CDR3 DNA reads TGTGCCAGCAGCCAAGTACGGACAGGCGCCTACGAGCAGTACTTC. It encodes CASSQVRTGAYEQYF.

This chain joins TRBV6-6 and TRBJ2-1; D might be TRBD2 (6 bases). This CDR3 spans 15 amino acids. The V end was cut by 7 bases, the J end by 0 bases, with 13 bases between. The germline CDR1 and CDR2 sequences are MNHNY and SVGAGI (reference sequence). This CDR3 is CASTLAESSYNEQFF. The CDR3 nucleotides are TGTGCCAGCACATTAGCGGAAAGCTCCTACAATGAGCAGTTCTTC.

The chain couples TRBV30 to TRBJ2-7, with TRBD1 identical over 8 bases. The trim removed 4 bases at V and 6 bases at J, leaving 5 bases unmatched. This CDR3 has 12 amino acids. Germline values: CDR1 GTSNPN, CDR2 SVGIG (reference sequence). The CDR3 region has the DNA TGTGCCTGGACGACAGGGGCTGGCGAGCAGTACTTC. Translation gives CAWTTGAGEQYF.

The rearrangement uses TRBV27 and TRBJ2-1; D possibly corresponds to TRBD2 (6 bases). V was cut by 2 bases and J by 6 bases, with 8 bases left in between. Germline V lookup: CDR1 MNHEY, CDR2 SMNVEV (reference sequence). This CDR3 has 13 residues. The CDR3 DNA is TGTGCCAGCAGTTTAAACGGGGGCAATGAGCAGTTCTTC. Amino acids: CASSLNGGNEQFF.

This chain links TRBV7-9 with TRBJ2-1; 9 bases agree with TRBD2. The CDR3 runs 16 residues. Germline CDR1 reads SEHNR; CDR2 reads FQNEAQ (reference sequence). Losses at the gene ends were 5 bases for V and 4 bases for J; bases not matched to a gene: 9. The CDR3 DNA sequence: TGTGCCAGCAGCCTCCCGACTAGCGGAAGTTACAATGAGCAGTTCTTC. This gives the protein CASSLPTSGSYNEQFF.

The chain links TRBV7-3 to TRBJ2-2, with D perhaps matching TRBD2 (5 bases). The CDR3 length is 13 residues. Germline CDR1 reads SGHTA; CDR2 reads FQGTGA. Trimming cost V 3 bases and J 6 bases, with 8 bases left between them. CDR3 region: CASSLEVPGELFF. As DNA, the CDR3 is TGTGCCAGCAGCTTGGAGGTCCCCGGGGAGCTGTTTTTT.

V gene TRBV19 combines with J gene TRBJ2-7, with a tentative D call TRBD1 (5 bases). Trimming took off 3 bases at V and 1 base at J, with 7 bases between the two ends. The CDR3 contains 13 residues. CDR1 LNHDA and CDR2 SQIVND come from the germline V gene (reference sequence). The CDR3 is CASSMSGSYEQYF. The DNA for the CDR3 is TGTGCCAGTAGTATGTCAGGGTCCTACGAGCAGTACTTC.

This chain connects TRBV6-1 to TRBJ2-7; D gene ambiguous. The CDR3 loop spans 12 amino acids. V lost 1 base to trimming and J lost 6 bases, with 7 bases between them. CDR1 MNHNS and CDR2 SASEGT come from the germline V gene. This CDR3 is CASSEDYFEQYF. The CDR3 DNA is TGTGCCAGCAGTGAAGACTACTTCGAGCAGTACTTC.

The chain links TRBV7-9 to TRBJ1-2, with D perhaps TRBD1 (5 bases). Germline lookup yields CDR1 SEHNR and CDR2 FQNEAQ (reference sequence). Trimming stripped 5 bases from V and 6 bases from J, with 13 bases between. The CDR3 is 13 amino acids. The DNA for the CDR3 is TGTGCCAGCAGCCCACAGGTTGGCGATGGCTACACCTTC. The encoded protein is CASSPQVGDGYTF.

The chain carries TRBV7-2 and TRBJ2-7; 14 bases are shared with TRBD2. The CDR3 covers 15 residues. Germline V gene data show CDR1 as SGHTA and CDR2 as FQGNSA. V shed 0 bases and J 7 bases; nucleotides not matched to a gene: 2. CDR3 DNA: TGTGCCAGCAGCTTAGCGGGACTAGCGGGAGAAGAGCAGTACTTC. This sequence encodes CASSLAGLAGEEQYF.

The rearrangement uses TRBV29-1 and TRBJ2-7; TRBD1 matches 8 bases. Germline V CDR1 and CDR2: SQVTM, ANQGSEA. The CDR3 length is 15 residues. After removal of 3 bases from V and 2 bases from J, the junction contained 9 bases not matched to a gene. The CDR3: CSVDSVGQGPYEQYF. CDR3 in DNA: TGCAGCGTTGACTCAGTCGGACAGGGCCCCTACGAGCAGTACTTC.

This clone was observed a single time. The chain's CDR3 is CASSASYEQYF. CDR3 DNA: TGTGCCAGCAGTGCCAGCTACGAGCAGTACTTC. V and J are TRBV2 and TRBJ2-7; no clear D. In germline, CDR1 is SNHLY, CDR2 FYNNEI. This CDR3 contains 11 residues. Trimming took off 4 bases at V and 3 bases at J, with 4 bases between the two ends.

V is TRBV7-2 and J is TRBJ2-7, with 9 nucleotides matching TRBD2. The germline gives CDR1 SGHTA, CDR2 FQGNSA. After removal of 11 bases from V and 5 bases from J, the junction contained 7 bases not matched to a gene. The CDR3 runs 12 residues. The CDR3 here is CAGGGRADEQYF. The CDR3 DNA is TGTGCCGGGGGCGGGAGGGCCGACGAGCAGTACTTC.

The chain recombines TRBV10-3 with TRBJ2-7; D unresolved. The CDR3 is 15 residues long. Trimming shortened V by 2 bases and J by 4 bases, and 15 bases separated the two germline ends. Per germline, CDR1 ENHRY and CDR2 SYGVKD. CDR3 coding DNA: TGTGCCATCAGTGAGAGCTCTCATCCCATATACGAGCAGTACTTC. Its protein product is CAISESSHPIYEQYF.

The V call is TRBV7-9, the J call TRBJ2-3, with D possibly matching TRBD2 (6 bases). V was trimmed by 8 bases and J by 1 base, leaving 10 bases between them. There are 13 residues in the CDR3. From germline, CDR1 is SEHNR and CDR2 FQNEAQ (reference sequence). The CDR3 DNA reads as TGTGCCAGCGGGCGGGAAGGCACAGATACGCAGTATTTT. Its translation is CASGREGTDTQYF. Full variable domain (outside the CDR3, taken from reference TRBV7-9 and TRBJ2-3): DTGVSQNPRHKITKRGQNVTFRCDPISEHNRLYWYRQTLGQGPEFLTYFQNEAQLEKSRLLSDRFSAERPKGSFSTLEIQRTEQGDSAMYLCASGREGTDTQYFGPGTRLTVL.

The chain is built from TRBV4-3 and TRBJ2-7; TRBD2 matches 10 bases. This CDR3 spans 15 amino acids. Germline values: CDR1 LGHNA, CDR2 YSLEER. V lost 3 bases, J lost 2 bases, and 4 bases stayed unmatched. Here the CDR3 reads CASSQTSGPTYEQYF. CDR3 in DNA: TGCGCCAGCAGCCAGACTAGCGGGCCTACCTACGAGCAGTACTTC.

CDR3 residues: CASSPRLSGTEAFF. The CDR3 DNA follows: TGTGCCAGCAGTCCCCGACTCAGTGGCACTGAAGCTTTCTTT. The V and J genes are TRBV27 and TRBJ1-1; D not resolved. The CDR3 covers 14 residues. CDR1 MNHEY and CDR2 SMNVEV come from the germline V gene (reference sequence). V dropped 5 bases and J dropped 4 bases, with 14 bases sitting between them.

This clone appeared a few times. The genes are TRBV4-2 and TRBJ2-5, with 7 positions matching TRBD2. Germline CDR1 reads LGHNA; CDR2 reads YNFKEQ. The V and J ends lost 4 bases and 5 bases, in that order; junction bases with no gene match: 7. The CDR3 spans 14 residues. The CDR3, as DNA: TGTGCCAGCAGCCCTCCGGGGGGAGCCGAGACCCAGTACTTC. It specifies CASSPPGGAETQYF.

The chain recombines TRBV6-5 with TRBJ2-5; no reliable D call. V dropped 5 bases and J dropped 5 bases, with 12 bases sitting between them. CDR3 length: 13 residues. In germline, CDR1 is MNHEY, CDR2 SVGAGI. CDR3 sequence: CASSTGPGETQYF. Written as DNA, the CDR3 is TGTGCCAGCAGTACGGGTCCTGGGGAGACCCAGTACTTC.

The chain employs TRBV21-1 and TRBJ2-2; the D call in the table, TRBD2, was not verified against the DNA. TRBV21-1 is recorded as a pseudogene. CDR3 size: 17 residues. The CDR3 DNA reads as TGTGCCAGCAGCAAAAACCAGCGGGAGGGCCACACCGGGGAGCTGTTTTTT. It translates to CASSKNQREGHTGELFF.

The chain has TRBV7-9 and TRBJ2-3; 8 bases agree with TRBD1. The J segment lost 3 bases and the V segment lost 3 bases, leaving 5 bases of the junction unmatched. The CDR3 consists of 15 residues. Germline CDR1 is SEHNR and CDR2 is FQNEAQ (reference sequence). CDR3 in DNA: TGTGCCAGCAGCTTTATAAACAGGGGGACAGATACGCAGTATTTT. It yields the protein CASSFINRGTDTQYF.

The CDR3 DNA sequence: TGTGCCAGCACGTTGACTCCGCAGGGGGCTGAAGCTTTCTTT. Protein sequence: CASTLTPQGAEAFF. This rearrangement joins TRBV28 to TRBJ1-1; 7 bases align to TRBD1. The CDR3 sequence is 14 residues long. V was pared by 7 bases and J by 6 bases, with 11 bases of the junction left unmatched. Germline CDR1 reads MDHEN; CDR2 reads SYDVKM.

V gene TRBV10-3 combines with J gene TRBJ2-7; weak D call: TRBD2 (6 bases). Trimming left V 2 bases short and J 2 bases short, with 22 bases between. The CDR3 contains 18 residues. CDR1 is ENHRY and CDR2 is SYGVKD in the germline V gene. The CDR3 coding sequence is TGTGCCATCAGTGAGAAGCCTCTAATTTGGGAGGAGACCTACGAGCAGTACTTC. It specifies CAISEKPLIWEETYEQYF.

The chain combines TRBV6-1 with TRBJ2-7, with TRBD2 matching 7 bases. Per germline, CDR1 MNHNS and CDR2 SASEGT. The CDR3 loop spans 15 amino acids. With V trimmed by 5 bases and J by 2 bases, 9 bases remained unmatched. CDR3 loop: CASSFEAGSTYEQYF. The DNA of the CDR3 is TGTGCCAGCAGTTTTGAAGCGGGATCCACCTACGAGCAGTACTTC.

The chain joins TRBV7-2 to TRBJ2-7; TRBD1 aligns across 7 bases. The CDR3 has 15 amino acids. The V and J ends lost 0 bases and 1 base, in that order; junction bases with no gene match: 3. Looked up from germline, CDR1 is SGHTA and CDR2 is FQGNSA. The CDR3 loop is CASSLAGTVSYEQYF. DNA for the CDR3: TGTGCCAGCAGCTTAGCCGGGACAGTATCCTACGAGCAGTACTTC. Combining the CDR3 with reference TRBV7-2 and TRBJ2-7 gives the whole variable domain GAGVSQSPSNKVTEKGKDVELRCDPISGHTALYWYRQSLGQGLEFLIYFQGNSAPDKSGLPSDRFSAERTGGSVSTLTIQRTQQEDSAVYLCASSLAGTVSYEQYFGPGTRLTVT.

This clone was seen a handful of times. This chain links TRBV29-1 with TRBJ2-7, with 10 positions matching TRBD2. V gave up 6 bases and J gave up 6 bases; unmatched junction bases: 8. CDR3 size: 13 residues. Germline assignment: CDR1 SQVTM and CDR2 ANQGSEA. The CDR3 loop is CSVSKREGLEQYF. CDR3 sequence (DNA): TGCAGCGTATCAAAGCGGGAGGGCCTCGAGCAGTACTTC.

This sequence joins TRBV10-1 and TRBJ2-7, with 7 bases aligning to TRBD1. The germline V gene has CDR1 WNHNN and CDR2 SYGVQD (reference sequence). The CDR3 totals 16 residues. J lost 2 bases, V lost 0 bases, and 7 bases had no gene match. The CDR3 region has the DNA TGCGCCAGCAGTGAGTCGCACAACAGGGGACCCTACGAGCAGTACTTC. As protein: CASSESHNRGPYEQYF.

The chain couples TRBV6-5 to TRBJ2-3; TRBD2 agrees at 11 bases. The CDR3 length is 15 residues. V lost 6 bases and J lost 3; bases outside the gene matches: 5. CDR1 and CDR2 (germline): MNHEY, SVGAGI. The CDR3 is CASSQGLAETDTQYF. CDR3 nucleotide sequence: TGTGCCAGCAGCCAGGGACTAGCGGAGACAGATACGCAGTATTTT.